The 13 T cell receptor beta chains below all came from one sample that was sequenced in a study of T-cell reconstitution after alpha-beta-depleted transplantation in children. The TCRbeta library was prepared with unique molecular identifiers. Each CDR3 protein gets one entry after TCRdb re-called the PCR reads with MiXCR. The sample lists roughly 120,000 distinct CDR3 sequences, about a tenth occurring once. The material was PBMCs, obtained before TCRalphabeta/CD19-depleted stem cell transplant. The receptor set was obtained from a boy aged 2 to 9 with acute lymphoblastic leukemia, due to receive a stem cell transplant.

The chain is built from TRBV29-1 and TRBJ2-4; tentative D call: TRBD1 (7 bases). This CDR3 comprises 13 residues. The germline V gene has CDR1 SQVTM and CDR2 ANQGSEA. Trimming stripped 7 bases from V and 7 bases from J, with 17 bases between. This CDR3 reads CSARSGGGNIQYF. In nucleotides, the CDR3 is TGCAGCGCCCGGTCAGGGGGAGGCAACATTCAGTACTTC.

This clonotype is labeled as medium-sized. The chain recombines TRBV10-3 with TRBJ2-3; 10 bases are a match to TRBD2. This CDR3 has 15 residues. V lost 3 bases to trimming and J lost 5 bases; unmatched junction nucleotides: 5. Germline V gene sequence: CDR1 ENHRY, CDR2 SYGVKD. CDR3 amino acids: CAISEAGGHGDTQYF. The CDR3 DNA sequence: TGTGCCATCAGTGAAGCGGGGGGGCATGGAGATACGCAGTATTTT.

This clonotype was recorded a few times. The CDR3 nucleotides are TGCAGTGCTGGAGGGACAGGGAACACTGAAGCTTTCTTT. This gives the protein CSAGGTGNTEAFF. The rearrangement uses TRBV20-1 and TRBJ1-1; 8 nucleotides match TRBD1. J lost 1 base, V lost 5 bases, and 3 bases had no gene match. Germline V CDR1 and CDR2: DFQATT, SNEGSKA (reference sequence). The CDR3 extends over 13 amino acids.

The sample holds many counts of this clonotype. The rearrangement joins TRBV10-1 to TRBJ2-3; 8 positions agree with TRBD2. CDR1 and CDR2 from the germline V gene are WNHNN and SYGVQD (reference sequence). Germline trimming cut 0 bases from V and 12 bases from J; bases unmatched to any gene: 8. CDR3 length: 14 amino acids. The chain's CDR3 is CASSESKGSGGQYF. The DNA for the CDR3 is TGCGCCAGCAGTGAGTCGAAGGGGAGCGGGGGTCAGTATTTT.

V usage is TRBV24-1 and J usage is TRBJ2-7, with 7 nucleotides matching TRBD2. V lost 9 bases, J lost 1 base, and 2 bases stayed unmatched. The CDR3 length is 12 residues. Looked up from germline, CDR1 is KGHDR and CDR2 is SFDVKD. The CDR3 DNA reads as TGTGCCACCTCGGGGGGATCCTACGAGCAGTACTTC. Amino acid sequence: CATSGGSYEQYF.

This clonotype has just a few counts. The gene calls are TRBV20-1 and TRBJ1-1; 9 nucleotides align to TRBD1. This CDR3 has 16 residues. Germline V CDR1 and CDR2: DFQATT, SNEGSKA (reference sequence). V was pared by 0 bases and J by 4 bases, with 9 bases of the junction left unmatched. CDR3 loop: CSARDDKQGAGTEAFF. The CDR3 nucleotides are TGCAGTGCTAGAGACGACAAACAGGGGGCTGGCACTGAAGCTTTCTTT.

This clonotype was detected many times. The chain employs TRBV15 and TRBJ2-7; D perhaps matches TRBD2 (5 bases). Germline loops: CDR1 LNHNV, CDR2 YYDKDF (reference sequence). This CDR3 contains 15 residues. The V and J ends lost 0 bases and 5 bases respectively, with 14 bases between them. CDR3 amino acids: CATSREGSNSDEQYF. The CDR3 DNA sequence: TGTGCCACCAGCAGAGAAGGGAGCAATTCCGACGAGCAGTACTTC. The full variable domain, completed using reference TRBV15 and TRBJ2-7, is DAMVIQNPRYQVTQFGKPVTLSCSQTLNHNVMYWYQQKSSQAPKLLFHYYDKDFNNEADTPDNFQSRRPNTSFCFLDIRSPGLGDTAMYLCATSREGSNSDEQYFGPGTRLTVT.

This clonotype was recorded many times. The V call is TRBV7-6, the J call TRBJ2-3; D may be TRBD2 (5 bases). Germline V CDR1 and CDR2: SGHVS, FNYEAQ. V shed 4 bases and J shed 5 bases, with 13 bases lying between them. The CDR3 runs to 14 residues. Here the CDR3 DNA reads TGTGCCAGCAGCTCCCGGAGGCTCGTAGATACGCAGTATTTT. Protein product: CASSSRRLVDTQYF.

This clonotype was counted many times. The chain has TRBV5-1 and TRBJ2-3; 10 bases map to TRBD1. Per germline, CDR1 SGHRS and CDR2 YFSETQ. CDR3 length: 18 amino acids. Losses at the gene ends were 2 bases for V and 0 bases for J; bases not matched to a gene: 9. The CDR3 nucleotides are TGCGCCAGCAGCTTCGCGGACAGGGGGTCCTCTAGCACAGATACGCAGTATTTT. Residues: CASSFADRGSSSTDTQYF.

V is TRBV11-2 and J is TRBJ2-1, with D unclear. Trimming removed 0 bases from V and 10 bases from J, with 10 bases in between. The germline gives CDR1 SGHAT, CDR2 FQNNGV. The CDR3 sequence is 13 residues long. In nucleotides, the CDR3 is TGTGCCAGCAGCTTAGACCGACTCAGAGAGCAGTTCTTC. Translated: CASSLDRLREQFF.

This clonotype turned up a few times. The CDR3 DNA sequence: TGTGCCAGCTCCCCGAAGTCCGAGATAGGTTTGTTCTTC. Translating it yields CASSPKSEIGLFF. The chain employs TRBV18 and TRBJ2-1; D gene ambiguous. There are 13 residues in the CDR3. Germline CDR1 and CDR2: KGHSH and LQKENI. V was pared by 6 bases and J by 15 bases, with 21 bases between.

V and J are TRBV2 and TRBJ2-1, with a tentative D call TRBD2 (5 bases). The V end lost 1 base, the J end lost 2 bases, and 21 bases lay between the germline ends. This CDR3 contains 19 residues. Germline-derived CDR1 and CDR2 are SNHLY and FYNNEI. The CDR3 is CASSEESVQTKAAYNEQFF. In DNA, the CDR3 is TGTGCCAGCAGTGAAGAGAGCGTACAGACCAAAGCGGCCTACAATGAGCAGTTCTTC.

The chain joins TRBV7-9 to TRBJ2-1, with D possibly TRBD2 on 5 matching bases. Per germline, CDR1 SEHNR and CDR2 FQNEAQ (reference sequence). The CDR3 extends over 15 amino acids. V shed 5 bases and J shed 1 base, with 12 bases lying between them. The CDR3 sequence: CASSPPGISYNEQFF. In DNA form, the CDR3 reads TGTGCCAGCAGCCCCCCCGGGATTTCCTACAATGAGCAGTTCTTC. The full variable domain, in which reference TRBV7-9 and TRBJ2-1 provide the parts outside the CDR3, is DTGVSQNPRHKITKRGQNVTFRCDPISEHNRLYWYRQTLGQGPEFLTYFQNEAQLEKSRLLSDRFSAERPKGSFSTLEIQRTEQGDSAMYLCASSPPGISYNEQFFGPGTRLTVL.